Presented here are 22 T cell receptor beta chains from one specimen sequenced in a study of breast tumors, draining lymph nodes, adjacent tissues. The lymph nodes were axillary draining lymph nodes from breast cancer patients. Using its own MiXCR run on the multiplex PCR reads, TCRdb lists one record per CDR3 protein. Of about 150,000 distinct CDR3 sequences detected, around 22% appear once; the ten largest clones hold around 2.7%. Sequencing used axillary lymph node tissue. These receptors were taken from a female donor with breast cancer. Some clones in this sample may be carry-over from other donors' samples.

This clonotype was seen repeatedly, ten times or more. The genes are TRBV29-1 and TRBJ2-7; perhaps TRBD2 as D (7 bases). V dropped 5 bases and J dropped 6 bases, with 26 bases sitting between them. Germline CDR1 SQVTM, CDR2 ANQGSEA. The CDR3 contains 16 residues. The CDR3 DNA sequence: TGCAGCGTTAGAGACCCAGGACTAGACAGGCCAGGCGAGCAGTACTTC. Its translation is CSVRDPGLDRPGEQYF.

This clonotype was counted ten times or more. In nucleotides, the CDR3 is TGTGCCAGCAGTTACAAGGTAGAGGTAGATGGCTACACCTTC. This sequence encodes CASSYKVEVDGYTF. This sequence joins TRBV6-6 and TRBJ1-2; D call uncertain. The germline V gene encodes CDR1 MNHNY and CDR2 SVGAGI (reference sequence). The CDR3 loop spans 14 amino acids. V gave up 2 bases and J gave up 6 bases, with 13 bases separating them.

The table lists this clonotype with many counts. This chain links TRBV7-9 with TRBJ2-7, with 10 bases aligning to TRBD2. V shed 4 bases and J 1 base; nucleotides not matched to a gene: 13. The germline V gene encodes CDR1 SEHNR and CDR2 FQNEAQ (reference sequence). The length of the CDR3 is 18 residues. CDR3 DNA sequence: TGTGCCAGCAGCTCACAGGGAAAGGGACTAGCGCCGTCCTACGAGCAGTACTTC. Translation: CASSSQGKGLAPSYEQYF.

This clonotype was seen many times. The chain has TRBV20-1 and TRBJ2-7; D perhaps matches TRBD2 (6 bases). Germline CDR1 reads DFQATT; CDR2 reads SNEGSKA (reference sequence). With 2 bases removed from V and 4 bases from J, the gap between germline ends came to 15 bases. The CDR3 length is 14 residues. CDR3 in DNA: TGCAGTGCTAGACGGAGGGAGCTTGGGTACGAGCAGTACTTC. Its protein product is CSARRRELGYEQYF.

The table lists this clonotype with many counts. V and J are TRBV4-1 and TRBJ1-6, with a possible D match to TRBD1 (6 bases). This CDR3 comprises 15 residues. CDR1 and CDR2 from the germline V gene are MGHRA and YSYEKL. The V and J ends lost 2 bases and 7 bases respectively, with 12 bases between them. The CDR3 loop is CASSQQQGVNSPLHF. The DNA of the CDR3 is TGCGCCAGCAGCCAACAACAGGGCGTGAATTCACCCCTCCACTTT.

In the case of this clonotype: This may be a read error, as it is one base from a much larger clone. V and J are TRBV7-2 and TRBJ2-5; 14 bases agree with TRBD2. Germline V gives CDR1 SGHTA, CDR2 FQGNSA. This CDR3 spans 19 amino acids. V trimming: 6 bases; J trimming: 1 base; junction bases outside the gene matches: 13. The CDR3 nucleotides are TGTGCCAGCAGTGGCTCCGGGACTAGCGGGAGAGGGGCCCAAGAGACCCAGTACTTC. Translated, it gives CASSGSGTSGRGAQETQYF.

This chain links TRBV18 with TRBJ2-3; 9 positions match TRBD1. The CDR3 covers 14 residues. CDR1 is KGHSH and CDR2 is LQKENI in the germline V gene. V trimming: 4 bases; J trimming: 3 bases; junction bases outside the gene matches: 2. CDR3 DNA sequence: TGTGCCAGCTCACACGGACAGGGGACAGATACGCAGTATTTT. Translating gives CASSHGQGTDTQYF.

This clonotype was detected many times. This CDR3 is CASSTGTSGAYEQYF. CDR3 in DNA: TGCGCCAGCAGCACAGGGACTAGCGGAGCCTACGAGCAGTACTTC. J is TRBJ2-7 and V is TRBV4-1; 11 bases align to TRBD2. Germline-derived CDR1 and CDR2 are MGHRA and YSYEKL. V gave up 5 bases and J gave up 2 bases; unmatched junction bases: 5. There are 15 residues in the CDR3.

In this sample, this clonotype turned up many times. V is TRBV6-6 and J is TRBJ1-6; 7 positions agree with TRBD1. CDR1 MNHNY and CDR2 SVGAGI come from the germline V gene (reference sequence). The V gene end was trimmed by 6 bases and the J gene end by 7 bases; junction bases not matched to a gene: 12. The length of the CDR3 is 16 residues. Here the CDR3 DNA reads TGTGCCAGCAGCCGCGGGACAGCGTTCATCAATTCACCCCTCCACTTT. Its translation: CASSRGTAFINSPLHF.

Ten or more counts support this clonotype. This chain joins TRBV7-2 and TRBJ1-3; TRBD1 matches at 8 bases. The ends lost 5 bases at V and 0 bases at J; junction bases unmatched: 15. The CDR3 extends over 19 amino acids. Germline CDR1 is SGHTA and CDR2 is FQGNSA. CDR3 nucleotides: TGTGCCAGCAGCCCCAGGGGGCGACAGGACTTTCGCTCTGGAAACACCATATATTTT. This gives the protein CASSPRGRQDFRSGNTIYF.

This clonotype was counted many times. The chain recombines TRBV13 with TRBJ1-5; TRBD1 aligns across 9 bases. V trimming: 6 bases; J trimming: 7 bases; junction bases outside the gene matches: 4. CDR3 length: 13 residues. Germline values: CDR1 PRHDT, CDR2 FYEKMQ (reference sequence). CDR3 sequence reads: CASSTGGGQPQHF. The DNA for the CDR3 is TGTGCCAGCAGTACAGGGGGCGGACAGCCCCAGCATTTT. The complete variable domain, with remaining parts taken from reference TRBV13 and TRBJ1-5, reads AAGVIQSPRHLIKEKRETATLKCYPIPRHDTVYWYQQGPGQDPQFLISFYEKMQSDKGSIPDRFSAQQFSDYHSELNMSSLELGDSALYFCASSTGGGQPQHFGDGTRLSIL.

This clonotype came up many times. This chain joins TRBV6-2 or TRBV6-3 and TRBJ2-7, with 12 bases lining up with TRBD2. CDR3 length equals 14 residues. The germline V gene encodes CDR1 MNHEY and CDR2 SVGEGT. Trimming removed 6 bases from V and 6 bases from J; junction bases left unmatched: 6. The CDR3 here is CASSLAGGPSEQYF. CDR3 sequence (DNA): TGTGCCAGCAGCCTAGCGGGAGGGCCGAGCGAGCAGTACTTC.

The chain uses TRBV5-1 and TRBJ2-2; weak D call: TRBD2 (5 bases). The germline V gene encodes CDR1 SGHRS and CDR2 YFSETQ. The CDR3 totals 13 residues. Deletions cut 7 bases from V and 4 bases from J, with 11 bases between. In DNA, the CDR3 is TGCGCCAGCGGCCTACTAGGCACCGGGGAGCTGTTTTTT. Protein product: CASGLLGTGELFF.

Concerning this clonotype itself: A much larger clone sits a single nucleotide away, making a read error possible. The chain uses TRBV28 and TRBJ2-2; the D gene could be TRBD1 or TRBD2 (5 bases each). The CDR3 extends over 14 amino acids. Germline loops: CDR1 MDHEN, CDR2 SYDVKM. CDR3 DNA sequence: TGTGCCACTGATGACAGAAAGGGGACCGGGGAGCTGCTTTTT. It translates to CATDDRKGTGELLF.

Points on this clonotype: This CDR3 fails to terminate in the conserved phenylalanine or tryptophan, so it likely reflects a read error. The chain links TRBV18 to TRBJ1-2; weak D call: TRBD1 (6 bases). Germline-derived CDR1 and CDR2 are KGHSH and LQKENI. This CDR3 spans 14 amino acids. The V and J ends lost 5 bases and 0 bases respectively, with 10 bases between them. The CDR3 region has the DNA TGTGCCAGCTCAAGGGACACAACTAACTATGGCTACACCCTC. Translation: CASSRDTTNYGYTL.

This chain links TRBV15 with TRBJ2-2; no firm D call. The CDR3 is 15 residues long. Per the germline V gene, CDR1 is LNHNV and CDR2 is YYDKDF (reference sequence). V dropped 8 bases and J dropped 7 bases, with 20 bases sitting between them. CDR3 residues: CATQVLSYTVGELFF. The DNA for the CDR3 is TGTGCCACCCAGGTCCTTTCATATACCGTCGGGGAGCTGTTTTTT.

This clonotype was counted many times. The CDR3 DNA reads TGTGCCAGCAGCTTAGCTCGGGACACATACAATGAGCAGTTCTTC. This encodes CASSLARDTYNEQFF. The chain combines TRBV7-9 with TRBJ2-1; possibly TRBD1 for D (6 bases). In germline, CDR1 is SEHNR, CDR2 FQNEAQ (reference sequence). This CDR3 contains 15 residues. V was trimmed by 0 bases and J by 4 bases, leaving 10 bases between them.

V gene TRBV5-4 combines with J gene TRBJ2-1; 8 positions match TRBD2. Germline V lookup: CDR1 SGHNT, CDR2 YYREEE (reference sequence). The CDR3 runs 15 residues. The V gene end was trimmed by 1 base and the J gene end by 4 bases; junction bases not matched to a gene: 4. The CDR3 nucleotides are TGTGCCAGCAGCTTGTCCGGGAGGGCTTACAATGAGCAGTTCTTC. Its protein product is CASSLSGRAYNEQFF.

As concerns this clonotype: Just one base apart from a much larger clone, this may be a read error. The missing conserved phenylalanine or tryptophan at the end of this CDR3 makes a read error likely. The chain has TRBV7-9 and TRBJ1-5, with D possibly being TRBD1 (5 bases). Germline V gives CDR1 SEHNR, CDR2 FQNEAQ (reference sequence). The CDR3 has 15 residues. V lost 5 bases and J 2 bases, leaving 13 bases between the germline ends. The CDR3 reads CASSVGGGGNQPQHL. CDR3 DNA sequence: TGTGCCAGCAGCGTGGGGGGAGGGGGCAATCAGCCCCAGCATCTT.

This clonotype appeared many times. This rearrangement joins TRBV7-2 to TRBJ2-7; 12 nucleotides match TRBD2. J was trimmed by 4 bases and V by 5 bases; bases with no gene match: 3. The CDR3 has 14 residues. From germline, CDR1 is SGHTA and CDR2 FQGNSA. CDR3 loop: CASSPLAGGYEQYF. The CDR3, as DNA: TGTGCCAGCAGCCCCCTAGCGGGAGGGTACGAGCAGTACTTC.

This clonotype was found many times. CDR3 bases: TGTGCCAGCAGCCAAAAGGGGGGCATAATCTACGAGCAGTACTTC. Protein: CASSQKGGIIYEQYF. V and J are TRBV11-1 and TRBJ2-7; D tentatively reads TRBD1 or TRBD2 (6 bases each). This CDR3 is built from 15 residues. The germline V and J ends were trimmed by 5 bases and 3 bases, with 17 bases remaining between them. The germline V gene has CDR1 SGHAT and CDR2 FQDESV (reference sequence).

On this clonotype: Just one base apart from a much larger clone, this may be a read error. Since no conserved phenylalanine or tryptophan closes the CDR3, a read error is the likely cause. The CDR3 region has the DNA TGTGCCAGCAGAAACAACCGGGACATGGATGGCTACACCTCC. Protein: CASRNNRDMDGYTS. The rearrangement links TRBV28 to TRBJ1-2, with D maybe TRBD1 (6 bases). Per germline, CDR1 MDHEN and CDR2 SYDVKM. The V and J ends lost 6 bases and 6 bases respectively, with 17 bases between them. CDR3 length: 14 residues.